Below are 9 T cell receptor beta chains sequenced from a single sample in a study of blood T cell repertoires in COVID-19 (dated by TCRdb to the early 2020s). Library preparation was by the immunoSEQ multiplex PCR assay. Entries here come from immuneACCESS through TCRdb and include only in-frame sequences with V and J called. Some clones fail to appear in such tables; in the studies checked, an unresolved V gene covers under half of the shortfall, and the cause of the remainder is unknown. This sample has 430,000 or so clones in its table, and nearly 90% of those were observed once. The top ten clonotypes cover around 1.5% of the sample. The sample taken for sequencing was PBMCs or T cells enriched from blood (not recorded which). The origin of the receptors is a woman between 18 and 29 years old who had been exposed to COVID-19.

V and J are TRBV7-2 and TRBJ2-3; 9 positions agree with TRBD2. V gave up 6 bases and J gave up 2 bases; unmatched junction bases: 3. CDR3 length equals 14 residues. Looked up from germline, CDR1 is SGHTA and CDR2 is FQGNSA. CDR3 in amino acids: CASRVAGDTDTQYF. The CDR3 region has the DNA TGTGCCAGCAGAGTAGCGGGGGACACAGATACGCAGTATTTT.

The chain recombines TRBV27 with TRBJ2-3; 7 bases align to TRBD2. J gave up 6 bases and V 6 bases, and 9 bases lay outside the gene matches. This CDR3 is 14 amino acids long. CDR1 MNHEY and CDR2 SMNVEV come from the germline V gene (reference sequence). The CDR3 coding sequence is TGTGCCAGCAGCCGACACGGGGGGTGGGATACGCAGTATTTT. Its protein product is CASSRHGGWDTQYF.

The chain links TRBV10-1 to TRBJ1-2; D possibly corresponds to TRBD1 (6 bases). CDR1 WNHNN and CDR2 SYGVQD come from the germline V gene (reference sequence). The CDR3 covers 15 residues. V was trimmed by 0 bases and J by 3 bases, leaving 11 bases between them. The CDR3 spells CASSESGGGDYGYTF. CDR3 DNA sequence: TGCGCCAGCAGTGAGTCGGGAGGGGGTGACTATGGCTACACCTTC.

The chain couples TRBV7-8 to TRBJ2-2; TRBD1 agrees at 7 bases. CDR1 is SGHVS, CDR2 FQNEAQ, per germline. This CDR3 contains 16 residues. V dropped 1 base and J dropped 4; count of bases not matched to a gene: 6. The CDR3 is CASSLEGGGTTGELFF. CDR3 DNA: TGTGCCAGCAGCTTAGAAGGGGGCGGCACCACCGGGGAGCTGTTTTTT.

This clone was seen once. The chain joins TRBV25-1 to TRBJ1-6; D is uncertain. Per the germline V gene, CDR1 is MGHDK and CDR2 is SYGVNS. V was cut by 4 bases and J by 7 bases, with 11 bases left in between. The CDR3 consists of 14 residues. Here the CDR3 reads CASSADKLNSPLHF. As DNA, the CDR3 is TGTGCCAGCAGTGCCGACAAGTTGAATTCACCCCTCCACTTT.

This sequence joins TRBV11-2 and TRBJ2-7; a possible D gene is TRBD1 (7 bases). The CDR3 is made up of 16 amino acids. Germline V gene data show CDR1 as SGHAT and CDR2 as FQNNGV. Between the trimmed V and J ends, which lost 4 bases and 3 bases, there was a span of 19 bases. CDR3 region: CASSSSTTGTYYEQYF. The DNA of the CDR3 is TGTGCCAGCAGCTCCTCGACGACAGGGACTTACTACGAGCAGTACTTC. Using reference TRBV11-2 and TRBJ2-7 for the parts outside the CDR3, the full variable domain is EAGVAQSPRYKIIEKRQSVAFWCNPISGHATLYWYQQILGQGPKLLIQFQNNGVVDDSQLPKDRFSAERLKGVDSTLKIQPAKLEDSAVYLCASSSSTTGTYYEQYFGPGTRLTVT.

The V gene is TRBV5-8, the J gene TRBJ2-1, with 12 positions matching TRBD2. CDR3 length: 14 amino acids. The ends lost 5 bases at V and 3 bases at J; junction bases unmatched: 0. Germline V gene sequence: CDR1 SGHTS, CDR2 YDEGEE. CDR3 in amino acids: CASRTSGSYNEQFF. The CDR3 DNA follows: TGTGCCAGCAGGACTAGCGGGAGCTACAATGAGCAGTTCTTC. Together with reference TRBV5-8 and TRBJ2-1, the CDR3 gives the full variable domain: EAGVTQSPTHLIKTRGQQATLRCSPISGHTSVYWYQQALGLGLQFLLWYDEGEERNRGNFPPRFSGRQFPNYSSELNVNALELEDSALYLCASRTSGSYNEQFFGPGTRLTVL.

The genes are TRBV10-3 and TRBJ2-7; the D is unclear. The CDR3 spans 14 residues. The germline V gene encodes CDR1 ENHRY and CDR2 SYGVKD. V was pared by 4 bases and J by 0 bases, with 10 bases between. CDR3 amino acids: CAISGALSSYEQYF. The CDR3 bases are TGTGCCATCAGTGGAGCGCTTAGCTCCTACGAGCAGTACTTC.

The chain employs TRBV7-2 and TRBJ2-1; D perhaps matches TRBD1 (5 bases). The ends were cut back, 5 bases at V and 0 bases at J, with 8 bases in the middle. Looked up from germline, CDR1 is SGHTA and CDR2 is FQGNSA. The CDR3 is 14 amino acids. The DNA for the CDR3 is TGTGCCAGCAGCCGGACATTCTCCTACAATGAGCAGTTCTTC. Protein product: CASSRTFSYNEQFF. Drawing the rest from reference TRBV7-2 and TRBJ2-1, the complete variable domain is GAGVSQSPSNKVTEKGKDVELRCDPISGHTALYWYRQSLGQGLEFLIYFQGNSAPDKSGLPSDRFSAERTGGSVSTLTIQRTQQEDSAVYLCASSRTFSYNEQFFGPGTRLTVL.